This is a list of T cell receptor beta chains from one sample in a study of cytomegalovirus exposure and HLA in healthy donors. Generated by immunoSEQ multiplex PCR, the TCRdb table keeps only in-frame clones and is missing some. Among over 130,000 clones, around 75% were seen once, and the ten largest hold 1.2%. The source material was PBMCs. The source is a female donor in good health and CMV-seronegative. Each CDR3 is given with its conserved first and last residue. A D gene is named only where the DNA matches it firmly. Size is stated for part of the rows, as once, few or many counts, or as a class when the clone is expanded.

v_call: TRBV5-4
j_call: TRBJ2-2
d_call: TRBD1
clone_size: -
cdr3_aa: CASSLGQGNTGELFF
cdr3_nt: TGTGCCAGCAGCTTGGGACAGGGGAACACCGGGGAGCTGTTTTTT

v_call: TRBV6-1
j_call: TRBJ2-7
d_call: TRBD2
clone_size: once
cdr3_aa: CASILSGRADEQYF
cdr3_nt: TGTGCCAGCATACTTAGCGGGAGGGCAGACGAGCAGTACTTC

v_call: TRBV11-3
j_call: TRBJ2-7
d_call: TRBD1
clone_size: -
cdr3_aa: CASSSPTGFISYEQYF
cdr3_nt: TGTGCCAGCAGCTCCCCGACAGGGTTCATCTCCTACGAGCAGTACTTC

v_call: TRBV27
j_call: TRBJ2-5
d_call: TRBD1
clone_size: -
cdr3_aa: CASSLLGQAETQYF
cdr3_nt: TGTGCCAGCAGTTTACTGGGACAGGCGGAGACCCAGTACTTC

v_call: TRBV6-5
j_call: TRBJ2-1
d_call: -
clone_size: -
cdr3_aa: CASRYSHYNEQFF
cdr3_nt: TGTGCCAGCAGGTACTCCCACTACAATGAGCAGTTCTTC

v_call: TRBV6-1
j_call: TRBJ2-6
d_call: TRBD1
clone_size: -
cdr3_aa: CASSDEGQGTTSGANVLTF
cdr3_nt: TGTGCCAGCAGTGACGAGGGACAGGGTACTACCTCTGGGGCCAACGTCCTGACTTTC

v_call: TRBV2
j_call: TRBJ1-4
d_call: TRBD1
clone_size: -
cdr3_aa: CASSRYRGQAEKLFF
cdr3_nt: TGTGCCAGCAGTAGATACAGGGGGCAGGCTGAAAAACTGTTTTTT

v_call: TRBV9
j_call: TRBJ1-3
d_call: -
clone_size: -
cdr3_aa: CASSVNPALAGNTIYF
cdr3_nt: TGTGCCAGCAGCGTAAACCCGGCCCTAGCTGGAAACACCATATATTTT

v_call: TRBV5-1
j_call: TRBJ2-1
d_call: TRBD2
clone_size: few
cdr3_aa: CASSPTLAGGPDEQFF
cdr3_nt: TGCGCCAGCAGCCCTACTTTAGCGGGAGGGCCCGATGAGCAGTTCTTC

v_call: TRBV27
j_call: TRBJ2-7
d_call: TRBD1
clone_size: -
cdr3_aa: CASRGQGVFLNYEQYF
cdr3_nt: TGTGCCAGCAGGGGACAGGGGGTGTTCTTAAACTACGAGCAGTACTTC

v_call: TRBV5-4
j_call: TRBJ1-2
d_call: TRBD1
clone_size: -
cdr3_aa: CASRGSWNRGIQAEGGYTF
cdr3_nt: TGTGCCAGCCGCGGCTCCTGGAACAGGGGGATCCAAGCGGAGGGCGGCTACACCTTC

v_call: TRBV27
j_call: TRBJ2-1
d_call: TRBD2
clone_size: -
cdr3_aa: CASSVSGRAFNEQFF
cdr3_nt: TGTGCCAGCAGTGTTAGCGGGAGGGCCTTCAATGAGCAGTTCTTC

v_call: TRBV7-9
j_call: TRBJ1-2
d_call: -
clone_size: -
cdr3_aa: CASSLSPWTFPRGYTF
cdr3_nt: TGTGCCAGCAGCTTATCGCCCTGGACATTTCCTCGTGGCTACACCTTC

v_call: TRBV6-1
j_call: TRBJ1-2
d_call: -
clone_size: -
cdr3_aa: CASSEGENYGYTF
cdr3_nt: TGTGCCAGCAGTGAAGGGGAGAACTATGGCTACACCTTC

v_call: TRBV27
j_call: TRBJ2-7
d_call: TRBD1
clone_size: -
cdr3_aa: CASSLQGAYEQYF
cdr3_nt: TGTGCCAGCAGTTTACAGGGGGCGTACGAGCAGTACTTC

v_call: TRBV28
j_call: TRBJ1-5
d_call: -
clone_size: -
cdr3_aa: CASSTGKISNQPQHF
cdr3_nt: TGTGCCAGCAGCACAGGAAAGATTAGCAATCAGCCCCAGCATTTT

v_call: TRBV29-1
j_call: TRBJ2-3
d_call: TRBD2
clone_size: -
cdr3_aa: CSVVAGASHGTDTQYF
cdr3_nt: TGCAGCGTCGTAGCGGGAGCCTCCCATGGCACAGATACGCAGTATTTT

v_call: TRBV9
j_call: TRBJ2-3
d_call: -
clone_size: -
cdr3_aa: CATSGLSTDTQYF
cdr3_nt: TGTGCCACCTCAGGGCTCTCCACAGATACGCAGTATTTT

v_call: TRBV29-1
j_call: TRBJ2-7
d_call: TRBD2
clone_size: -
cdr3_aa: CSVQGLPGGETYEQYF
cdr3_nt: TGCAGCGTTCAGGGCCTCCCTGGGGGGGAAACCTACGAGCAGTACTTC

v_call: TRBV7-9
j_call: TRBJ2-5
d_call: TRBD1
clone_size: -
cdr3_aa: CASSFGQGGKETQYF
cdr3_nt: TGTGCCAGCAGCTTCGGACAGGGTGGAAAAGAGACCCAGTACTTC

v_call: TRBV2
j_call: TRBJ2-2
d_call: TRBD1
clone_size: -
cdr3_aa: CASSEPGQGVTGELFF
cdr3_nt: TGTGCCAGCAGTGAACCCGGACAGGGAGTCACCGGGGAGCTGTTTTTT

v_call: TRBV9
j_call: TRBJ1-1
d_call: TRBD1
clone_size: -
cdr3_aa: CASSVVGQGVTEAFF
cdr3_nt: TGTGCCAGCAGCGTAGTCGGACAGGGCGTCACTGAAGCTTTCTTT

v_call: TRBV7-9
j_call: TRBJ1-2
d_call: -
clone_size: few
cdr3_aa: CASSPPMAAAYTF
cdr3_nt: TGTGCCAGCAGCCCTCCGATGGCAGCGGCATACACCTTC

v_call: TRBV2
j_call: TRBJ1-1
d_call: -
clone_size: -
cdr3_aa: CASREQQGMNTEAFF
cdr3_nt: TGTGCCAGCAGAGAGCAACAGGGAATGAACACTGAAGCTTTCTTT

v_call: TRBV5-1
j_call: TRBJ1-1
d_call: TRBD1
clone_size: -
cdr3_aa: CASSLASKPGQGYTEAFF
cdr3_nt: TGCGCCAGCAGCTTGGCCTCAAAACCGGGACAGGGGTATACTGAAGCTTTCTTT

v_call: TRBV6-5
j_call: TRBJ2-2
d_call: -
clone_size: once
cdr3_aa: CASLPGRGRTGELFF
cdr3_nt: TGTGCCAGCCTCCCCGGGCGGGGGCGCACCGGGGAGCTGTTTTTT

v_call: TRBV6-1
j_call: TRBJ1-2
d_call: TRBD1
clone_size: -
cdr3_aa: CASSARQGNAYGYTF
cdr3_nt: TGTGCCAGCAGTGCCCGACAGGGGAATGCCTATGGCTACACCTTC

v_call: TRBV25-1
j_call: TRBJ2-2
d_call: TRBD1
clone_size: few
cdr3_aa: CASSAGQEQSGELFF
cdr3_nt: TGTGCCAGCAGCGCGGGACAGGAACAGAGCGGGGAGCTGTTTTTT

v_call: TRBV29-1
j_call: TRBJ2-7
d_call: TRBD2
clone_size: -
cdr3_aa: CSAGTIYEQYF
cdr3_nt: TGCAGCGCCGGGACTATCTACGAGCAGTACTTC

v_call: TRBV27
j_call: TRBJ1-2
d_call: -
clone_size: once
cdr3_aa: CASSNPRGDLYGYTF
cdr3_nt: TGTGCCAGCAGCAACCCGCGCGGGGACCTCTATGGCTACACCTTC

v_call: TRBV27
j_call: TRBJ2-1
d_call: -
clone_size: -
cdr3_aa: CASSLGGGTVYNEQFF
cdr3_nt: TGTGCCAGCAGTTTAGGTGGCGGGACGGTCTACAATGAGCAGTTCTTC

v_call: TRBV10-3
j_call: TRBJ1-5
d_call: -
clone_size: -
cdr3_aa: CAISETKTGLDQPQHF
cdr3_nt: TGTGCCATCAGTGAGACTAAGACAGGATTGGATCAGCCCCAGCATTTT

v_call: TRBV7-9
j_call: TRBJ1-1
d_call: -
clone_size: -
cdr3_aa: CASSLPGTEAFF
cdr3_nt: TGTGCCAGCAGCTTACCTGGGACAGAAGCTTTCTTT

v_call: TRBV6-5
j_call: TRBJ1-4
d_call: -
clone_size: -
cdr3_aa: CASSFVGREKLFF
cdr3_nt: TGTGCCAGCAGTTTTGTCGGGAGGGAAAAACTGTTTTTT

v_call: TRBV5-1
j_call: TRBJ2-7
d_call: -
clone_size: -
cdr3_aa: CASSHTGGGYEQYF
cdr3_nt: TGCGCCAGCAGCCATACAGGGGGGGGCTACGAGCAGTACTTC

v_call: TRBV30
j_call: TRBJ2-1
d_call: TRBD2
clone_size: -
cdr3_aa: CAWSGLANNEQFF
cdr3_nt: TGTGCCTGGAGTGGACTAGCGAACAATGAGCAGTTCTTC

v_call: TRBV28
j_call: TRBJ1-2
d_call: -
clone_size: -
cdr3_aa: CASSLWRQNYGYTF
cdr3_nt: TGTGCCAGCAGTTTATGGAGGCAAAACTATGGCTACACCTTC

v_call: TRBV6-5
j_call: TRBJ2-7
d_call: TRBD2
clone_size: -
cdr3_aa: CASSYVKVAGTDEQYF
cdr3_nt: TGTGCCAGCAGTTACGTAAAGGTAGCGGGAACAGACGAGCAGTACTTC

v_call: TRBV4-1
j_call: TRBJ1-4
d_call: -
clone_size: -
cdr3_aa: CASSQPHGDEKLFF
cdr3_nt: TGCGCCAGCAGCCAGCCTCACGGGGATGAAAAACTGTTTTTT

v_call: TRBV5-8
j_call: TRBJ2-1
d_call: TRBD1
clone_size: few
cdr3_aa: CASSKGTGSHNEQFF
cdr3_nt: TGTGCCAGCAGCAAAGGGACAGGGTCCCACAATGAGCAGTTCTTC

v_call: TRBV18
j_call: TRBJ2-7
d_call: TRBD2
clone_size: -
cdr3_aa: CASSPGSGSREQYF
cdr3_nt: TGTGCCAGCTCACCGGGTAGCGGGAGTCGAGAGCAGTACTTC

v_call: TRBV5-1
j_call: TRBJ2-3
d_call: -
clone_size: -
cdr3_aa: CASSLSGQPYTDTQYF
cdr3_nt: TGCGCCAGCAGCTTGTCTGGACAGCCCTACACAGATACGCAGTATTTT

v_call: TRBV5-1
j_call: TRBJ1-4
d_call: TRBD1
clone_size: -
cdr3_aa: CASSFGQGLNEKLFF
cdr3_nt: TGCGCCAGCAGCTTCGGACAGGGGCTCAATGAAAAACTGTTTTTT

v_call: TRBV4-1
j_call: TRBJ2-7
d_call: TRBD2
clone_size: -
cdr3_aa: CASSPTSARTYEQYF
cdr3_nt: TGCGCCAGCAGCCCAACTAGCGCACGGACCTACGAGCAGTACTTC

v_call: TRBV27
j_call: TRBJ2-7
d_call: -
clone_size: -
cdr3_aa: CASRTTGLTTYEQYF
cdr3_nt: TGTGCCAGCAGGACCACGGGACTCACTACCTACGAGCAGTACTTC

v_call: TRBV7-9
j_call: TRBJ2-6
d_call: TRBD1
clone_size: -
cdr3_aa: CASSSTTGASSGANVLTF
cdr3_nt: TGTGCCAGCAGCTCGACGACAGGGGCAAGCTCTGGGGCCAACGTCCTGACTTTC

v_call: TRBV25-1
j_call: TRBJ1-1
d_call: -
clone_size: -
cdr3_aa: CASSGTVLTEAFF
cdr3_nt: TGTGCCAGCAGTGGGACAGTTCTCACTGAAGCTTTCTTT

v_call: TRBV28
j_call: TRBJ1-5
d_call: TRBD1
clone_size: few
cdr3_aa: CASTFWRPGQGTFPQHF
cdr3_nt: TGTGCCAGCACCTTTTGGAGGCCGGGACAGGGGACGTTTCCCCAGCATTTT

v_call: TRBV7-2
j_call: TRBJ2-7
d_call: -
clone_size: -
cdr3_aa: CASSPTGTYEQYF
cdr3_nt: TGTGCCAGCAGCCCAACCGGGACCTACGAGCAGTACTTC

v_call: TRBV29-1
j_call: TRBJ2-3
d_call: TRBD2
clone_size: once
cdr3_aa: CSVEGTSGARVDTQYF
cdr3_nt: TGCAGCGTTGAAGGGACTAGCGGAGCCCGGGTGGATACGCAGTATTTT

v_call: TRBV6-6
j_call: TRBJ1-1
d_call: -
clone_size: few
cdr3_aa: CASSQQNTEAFF
cdr3_nt: TGTGCCAGCAGTCAACAGAACACTGAAGCTTTCTTT

v_call: TRBV29-1
j_call: TRBJ2-1
d_call: TRBD2
clone_size: -
cdr3_aa: CSVEGWTSDYNEQFF
cdr3_nt: TGCAGCGTTGAAGGGTGGACTAGCGACTACAATGAGCAGTTCTTC

v_call: TRBV7-6
j_call: TRBJ2-5
d_call: TRBD1
clone_size: few
cdr3_aa: CASSPGQGAEEQYF
cdr3_nt: TGTGCCAGCAGCCCCGGACAGGGGGCGGAAGAGCAGTACTTC

v_call: TRBV19
j_call: TRBJ2-5
d_call: TRBD1
clone_size: -
cdr3_aa: CASSTRDRAQETQYF
cdr3_nt: TGTGCCAGTAGTACCCGCGACAGGGCGCAAGAGACCCAGTACTTC

v_call: TRBV9
j_call: TRBJ1-5
d_call: -
clone_size: -
cdr3_aa: CASSPRDSNQPQHF
cdr3_nt: TGTGCCAGCAGCCCCCGGGATAGCAATCAGCCCCAGCATTTT

v_call: TRBV30
j_call: TRBJ2-5
d_call: TRBD1
clone_size: -
cdr3_aa: CAGRPRGQETQYF
cdr3_nt: TGTGCCGGAAGACCCAGGGGGCAAGAGACCCAGTACTTC

v_call: TRBV4-1
j_call: TRBJ1-2
d_call: TRBD1
clone_size: -
cdr3_aa: CASSHSRDRDRGRLTHNYGYTF
cdr3_nt: TGCGCCAGCAGCCATAGCCGGGACAGGGACAGGGGGCGTTTAACTCACAACTATGGCTACACCTTC

v_call: TRBV6-1
j_call: TRBJ1-1
d_call: -
clone_size: -
cdr3_aa: CASSVRFNTEAFF
cdr3_nt: TGTGCCAGCTCGGTCCGATTTAACACTGAAGCTTTCTTT

v_call: TRBV4-1
j_call: TRBJ2-5
d_call: TRBD1
clone_size: -
cdr3_aa: CASSQEGTGRKTQYF
cdr3_nt: TGCGCCAGCAGCCAGGAAGGGACAGGGAGGAAGACCCAGTACTTC